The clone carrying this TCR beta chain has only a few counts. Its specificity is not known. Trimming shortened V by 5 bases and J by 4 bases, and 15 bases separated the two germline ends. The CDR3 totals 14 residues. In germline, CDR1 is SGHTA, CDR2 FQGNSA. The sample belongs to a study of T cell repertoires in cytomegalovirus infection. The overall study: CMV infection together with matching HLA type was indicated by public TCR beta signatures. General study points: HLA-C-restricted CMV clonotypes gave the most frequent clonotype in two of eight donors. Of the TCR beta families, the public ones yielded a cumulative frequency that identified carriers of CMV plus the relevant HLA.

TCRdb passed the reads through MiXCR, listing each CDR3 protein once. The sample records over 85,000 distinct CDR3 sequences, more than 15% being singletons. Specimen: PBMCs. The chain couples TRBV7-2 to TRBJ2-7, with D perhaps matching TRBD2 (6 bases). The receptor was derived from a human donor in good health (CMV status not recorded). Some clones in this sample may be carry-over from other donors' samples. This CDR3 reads CASSPWGDRYEQYF. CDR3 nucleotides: TGTGCCAGCAGCCCCTGGGGGGATCGATACGAGCAGTACTTC.